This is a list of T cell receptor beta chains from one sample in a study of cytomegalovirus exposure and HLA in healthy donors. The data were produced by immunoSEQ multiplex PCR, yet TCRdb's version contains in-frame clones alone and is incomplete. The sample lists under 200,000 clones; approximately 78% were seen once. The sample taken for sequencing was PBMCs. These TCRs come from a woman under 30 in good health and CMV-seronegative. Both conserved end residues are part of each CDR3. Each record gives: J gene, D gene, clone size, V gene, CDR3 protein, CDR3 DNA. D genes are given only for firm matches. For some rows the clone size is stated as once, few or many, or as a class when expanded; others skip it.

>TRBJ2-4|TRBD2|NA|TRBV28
CASSFFGRNIIQYF
TGTGCCAGCAGTTTTTTCGGGAGGAATATCATTCAGTACTTC
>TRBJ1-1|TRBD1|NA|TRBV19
CASNTQGARNEAFF
TGTGCCAGTAACACCCAGGGGGCGCGGAATGAAGCTTTCTTT
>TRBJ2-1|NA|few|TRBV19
CASTKQVNEQFF
TGTGCCAGTACTAAACAGGTCAATGAGCAGTTCTTC
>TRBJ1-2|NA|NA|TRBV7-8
CASSFGAGRGNYGYTF
TGTGCCAGCAGCTTCGGGGCAGGGAGGGGTAACTATGGCTACACCTTC
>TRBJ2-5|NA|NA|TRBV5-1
CASRPGQETQYF
TGCGCCAGCAGGCCGGGCCAAGAGACCCAGTACTTC
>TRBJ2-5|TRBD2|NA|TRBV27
CASSWTSGQETQYF
TGTGCCAGCAGCTGGACTAGCGGGCAAGAGACCCAGTACTTC
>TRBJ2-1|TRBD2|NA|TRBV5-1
CASSTGLAGGPGNEQFF
TGCGCCAGCAGCACCGGACTAGCGGGAGGGCCGGGTAATGAGCAGTTCTTC
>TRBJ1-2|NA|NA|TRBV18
CASSPVRDGDYGYTF
TGTGCCAGCTCACCAGTCCGGGATGGGGACTATGGCTACACCTTC
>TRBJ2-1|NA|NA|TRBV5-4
CASSFDGHEQFF
TGTGCCAGCAGCTTTGATGGGCATGAGCAGTTCTTC
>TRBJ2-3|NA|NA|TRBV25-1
CASRATADTQYF
TGTGCCAGCAGGGCGACAGCAGATACGCAGTATTTT
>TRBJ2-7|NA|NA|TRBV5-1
CASSPHMSPYEQYF
TGCGCCAGCAGCCCCCATATGAGTCCCTACGAGCAGTACTTC
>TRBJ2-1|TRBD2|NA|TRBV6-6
CASSYGEGGNEQFF
TGTGCCAGCAGTTACGGGGAGGGCGGCAATGAGCAGTTCTTC
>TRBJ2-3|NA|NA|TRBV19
CASSLIADTQYF
TGTGCCAGTAGCCTTATTGCAGATACGCAGTATTTT
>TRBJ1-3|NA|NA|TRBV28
CASSTRFGLAHSGNTIYF
TGTGCCAGCAGTACCCGTTTTGGGCTGGCCCACTCTGGAAACACCATATATTTT
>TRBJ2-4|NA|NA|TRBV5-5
CASSEEAKNIQYF
TGTGCCAGCAGTGAGGAAGCCAAAAACATTCAGTACTTC
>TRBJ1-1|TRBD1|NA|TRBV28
CASSSGTGEEAFF
TGTGCCAGCAGTTCTGGGACAGGGGAAGAAGCTTTCTTT
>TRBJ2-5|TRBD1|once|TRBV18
CASSPHRGETQYF
TGTGCCAGCTCACCACACAGGGGGGAGACCCAGTACTTC
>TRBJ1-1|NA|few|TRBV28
CASRTDRIKASEAFF
TGTGCCAGCAGGACAGACAGGATAAAGGCCAGTGAAGCTTTCTTT
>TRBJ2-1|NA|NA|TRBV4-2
CASSQDEADFHRGEQFF
TGTGCCAGCAGCCAAGATGAGGCGGACTTCCACCGGGGTGAGCAGTTCTTC
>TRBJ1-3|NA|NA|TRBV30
CAWDNYSGNTIYF
TGTGCCTGGGATAACTACTCTGGAAACACCATATATTTT
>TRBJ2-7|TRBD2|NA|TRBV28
CASSPRGTSGSFYEQYF
TGTGCCAGCAGTCCCCGGGGGACTAGCGGGAGCTTCTACGAGCAGTACTTC
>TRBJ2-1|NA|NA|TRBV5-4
CASSLGINSAYNEQFF
TGTGCCAGCAGCTTAGGGATTAATAGCGCCTACAATGAGCAGTTCTTC
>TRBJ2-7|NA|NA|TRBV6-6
CASRNQDTSYEQYF
TGTGCCAGCAGGAATCAAGACACCTCCTACGAGCAGTACTTC
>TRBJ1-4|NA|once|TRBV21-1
CASSKERSLRDTEKLFF
TGTGCCAGCAGCAAAGAAAGAAGTCTAAGGGACACCGAAAAACTGTTTTTT
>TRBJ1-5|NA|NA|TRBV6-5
CASTPRPHSNQPQHF
TGTGCCAGCACCCCGCGGCCACACAGCAATCAGCCCCAGCATTTT
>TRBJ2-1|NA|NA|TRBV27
CASSRPGSYNEQFF
TGTGCCAGCAGCCGACCAGGGTCCTACAATGAGCAGTTCTTC
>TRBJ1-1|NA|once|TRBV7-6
CASSPPGPTEAFF
TGTGCCAGCAGCCCCCCCGGTCCCACTGAAGCTTTCTTT
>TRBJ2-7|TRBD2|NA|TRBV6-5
CASSYATSGRNEQYF
TGTGCCAGCAGTTACGCGACTAGCGGGAGAAACGAGCAGTACTTC
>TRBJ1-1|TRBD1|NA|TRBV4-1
CASSWDSQNTEAFF
TGCGCCAGCAGCTGGGACAGCCAAAACACTGAAGCTTTCTTT
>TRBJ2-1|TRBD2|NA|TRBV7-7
CASSRIAGVYNEQFF
TGTGCCAGCAGCCGAATAGCGGGGGTCTACAATGAGCAGTTCTTC
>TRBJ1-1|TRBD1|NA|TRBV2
CASSDGQGAGTEAFF
TGTGCCAGCAGTGACGGACAGGGGGCAGGCACTGAAGCTTTCTTT
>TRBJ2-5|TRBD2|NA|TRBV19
CASSVSGSGETQYF
TGTGCCAGTAGTGTTAGCGGGAGCGGAGAGACCCAGTACTTC
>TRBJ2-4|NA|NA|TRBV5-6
CASSWGVGSKNIQYF
TGTGCCAGCAGCTGGGGGGTAGGGTCCAAAAACATTCAGTACTTC
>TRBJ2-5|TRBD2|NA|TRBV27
CASSFLPASGRGETQYF
TGTGCCAGCAGTTTCCTCCCGGCTAGCGGGAGGGGAGAGACCCAGTACTTC
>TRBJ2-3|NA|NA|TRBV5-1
CASSLTAGVSTDTQYF
TGCGCCAGCAGCTTGACGGCAGGGGTAAGCACAGATACGCAGTATTTT
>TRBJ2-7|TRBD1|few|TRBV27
CASSPDRTPPYEQYF
TGTGCCAGCAGTCCGGACAGGACCCCCCCCTACGAGCAGTACTTC
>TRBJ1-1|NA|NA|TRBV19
CASSDSLNTEAFF
TGTGCCAGTAGTGACAGCTTGAACACTGAAGCTTTCTTT
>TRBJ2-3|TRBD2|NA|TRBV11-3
CASSLGSGTSTDTQYF
TGTGCCAGCAGCTTAGGTAGCGGGACCAGCACAGATACGCAGTATTTT
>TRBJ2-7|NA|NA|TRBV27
CASASGGSYEQYF
TGTGCCAGCGCCTCCGGCGGCTCCTACGAGCAGTACTTC
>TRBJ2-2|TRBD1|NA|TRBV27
CASSGQGALSGELFF
TGTGCCAGCAGTGGACAGGGGGCGTTGTCCGGGGAGCTGTTTTTT
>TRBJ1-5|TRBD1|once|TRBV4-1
CASSQDPSGQGNQPQHF
TGCGCCAGCAGCCAAGATCCCTCGGGACAGGGAAATCAGCCCCAGCATTTT
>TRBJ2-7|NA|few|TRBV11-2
CASSKVGGRLSEQYF
TGTGCCAGCAGCAAGGTGGGGGGGCGGCTCAGCGAGCAGTACTTC
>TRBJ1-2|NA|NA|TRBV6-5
CASGYFRGGILGYTF
TGTGCCAGCGGATACTTTAGGGGGGGGATTCTTGGCTACACCTTC
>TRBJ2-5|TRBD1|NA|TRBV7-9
CASSPGQAHQETQYF
TGTGCCAGCAGCCCGGGACAGGCCCACCAAGAGACCCAGTACTTC
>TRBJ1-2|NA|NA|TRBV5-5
CASSLQGGETYGYTF
TGTGCCAGCAGCTTACAGGGAGGGGAAACCTATGGCTACACCTTC